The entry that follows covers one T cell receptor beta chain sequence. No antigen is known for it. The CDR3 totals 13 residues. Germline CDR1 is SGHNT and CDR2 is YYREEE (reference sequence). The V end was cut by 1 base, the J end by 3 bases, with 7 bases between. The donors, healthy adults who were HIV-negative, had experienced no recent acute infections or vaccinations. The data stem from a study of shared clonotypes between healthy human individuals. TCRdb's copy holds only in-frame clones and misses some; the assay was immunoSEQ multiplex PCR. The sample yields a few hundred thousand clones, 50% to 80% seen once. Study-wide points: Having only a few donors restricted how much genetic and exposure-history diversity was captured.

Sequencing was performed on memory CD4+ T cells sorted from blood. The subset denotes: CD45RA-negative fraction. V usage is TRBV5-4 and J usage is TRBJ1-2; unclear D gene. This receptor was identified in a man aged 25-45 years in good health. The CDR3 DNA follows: TGTGCCAGCAGCTTGAACGCGGACTATGGCTACACCTTC. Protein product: CASSLNADYGYTF.